This T cell receptor (beta chain) was recorded in a study of CD8+ T cells in alopecia areata. Study-wide points: The study also sequences resident alphabeta T cells of normal skin in scalp samples. Especially in alopecia totalis/universalis, lesional scalp showed greater clonality than normal scalp did.

There are 16 residues in the CDR3. The germline V gene has CDR1 MDHEN and CDR2 SYDVKM. J was trimmed by 2 bases and V by 1 base; bases with no gene match: 2. Concerning this clone: Antigen unknown.

Sequencing relied on a cDNA template that was reverse transcribed from extracted RNA. Some clones are missing from TCRdb's copy, which holds only in-frame ones; the method was immunoSEQ multiplex PCR. The table lists about 64,000 clones, roughly 46% of them singletons. Alopecia areata patients provided lesional scalp punch biopsies and peripheral blood, both collected for the study. The authors sorted CD4+ and CD8+ T cells from PBMCs. The sequenced material came from NKG2D-low CD8+ T cells sorted from blood. This sequence originates from a human donor with alopecia areata. The chain recombines TRBV28 with TRBJ2-1, with TRBD1 matching 10 bases. In DNA form, the CDR3 reads TGTGCCAGCAGTTTATTCGGGACAGGGGCCTACAATGAGCAGTTCTTC. Its translation: CASSLFGTGAYNEQFF.